The rows below give T cell receptor beta chains drawn from one sample of a study of T cells in Graves' hyperthyroidism and ophthalmopathy. Each CDR3 protein is one row after TCRdb ran MiXCR on the multiplex PCR reads. The table includes hundreds of thousands of distinct CDR3 sequences, approximately 15% detected once. The sample comprised blood. The receptors stem from a woman aged 18-35 years with Graves' hyperthyroidism. Both conserved end residues are part of each CDR3. Fields, in order: CDR3 length, J gene, clone size, V gene, D gene, CDR3 DNA, CDR3 protein. A D gene is named only where the DNA matches it firmly. Not every row has a clone size; where given, it reads once, few, many or a size class.

>16|TRBJ2-2|many|TRBV5-1|TRBD2
TGCGCCAGCAGCTTCCGGACTAGCGGAAACACCGGGGAGCTGTTTTTT
CASSFRTSGNTGELFF
>14|TRBJ1-2|few|TRBV2|TRBD1
TGTGCCAGCAGTGAAAGGACAGGGCCTTTTGGCTACACCTTC
CASSERTGPFGYTF
>13|TRBJ1-1|few|TRBV29-1|.
TGCAGCGTTGAGGAGGTGAGGGGCACTGAAGCTTTCTTT
CSVEEVRGTEAFF
>17|TRBJ2-6|few|TRBV6-1|TRBD1
TGTGCCAGCAGTCCCGGACAGGGGGCATCTGGGGCCAACGTCCTGACTTTC
CASSPGQGASGANVLTF
>14|TRBJ1-1|few|TRBV25-1|.
TGTGCCAGCGCAACCAGGGGCATGAACACTGAAGCTTTCTTT
CASATRGMNTEAFF
>16|TRBJ1-5|many|TRBV10-3|.
TGTGCCATCAGTGAGGGTCAGGCGCTTCGGGGACAGCCCCAGCATTTT
CAISEGQALRGQPQHF
>14|TRBJ1-5|many|TRBV7-8|.
TGTGCCAGCAGCTTAGCGGTAGGAGGTCAGCCCCAGCATTTT
CASSLAVGGQPQHF
>15|TRBJ1-5|many|TRBV6-1|.
TGTGCCAGCAGTCCGGCCGGAGGGGGGAATCAGCCCCAGCATTTT
CASSPAGGGNQPQHF
>13|TRBJ1-6|.|TRBV7-3|.
TGTGCCAGCAGCTCCGGCCAGGCCCTCCCCCTCCACTTT
CASSSGQALPLHF
>12|TRBJ1-2|many|TRBV30|TRBD1
TGTGCCCGGACAGGCGGAAGATACGGCTACACCTTC
CARTGGRYGYTF
>13|TRBJ2-7|many|TRBV7-9|TRBD1
TGTGCCAGCAGCAACAGGGGATCCTACGAGCAGTACTTC
CASSNRGSYEQYF
>13|TRBJ1-2|few|TRBV5-5|TRBD1
TGTGCCAGCAGCGCCGACAGGGGCCATGGCTACACCTTC
CASSADRGHGYTF
>15|TRBJ2-1|many|TRBV29-1|TRBD2
TGCAGCGTAGGGACTAGCGGGGTCGTCGACAATGAGCAGTTCTTC
CSVGTSGVVDNEQFF
>15|TRBJ1-1|.|TRBV24-1|.
TGTGCCACCAGTGACGCACAGGGCCCGGAGACTGAAGCTTTCTTT
CATSDAQGPETEAFF
>15|TRBJ2-7|.|TRBV12-3/TRBV12-4|TRBD2
TGTGCCAGCAGTTTAAGTTCTAGCGGGAGATTCGAGCAGTACTTC
CASSLSSSGRFEQYF
>13|TRBJ2-7|many|TRBV6-1|.
TGTGCCAGCAGTAACAGGGGGGGGGGAGAGCAGTACTTC
CASSNRGGGEQYF
>13|TRBJ1-2|few|TRBV19|.
TGTGCCAGTAGTATTCGGACAAACTATGGCTACACCTTC
CASSIRTNYGYTF
>15|TRBJ2-1|many|TRBV3-1|.
TGTGCCAGCAGCCCCCCAGAGGGCTCCTACAATGAGCAGTTCTTC
CASSPPEGSYNEQFF
>15|TRBJ2-1|few|TRBV2|TRBD1
TGTGCCAGCAGTGCTCAGGGACAGAGATGCAATGAGCAGTTCTTC
CASSAQGQRCNEQFF
>17|TRBJ2-3|many|TRBV4-1|TRBD2
TGCGCCAGCAGCCCACGGGGGACTAGCGGGCGGTCAGATACGCAGTATTTT
CASSPRGTSGRSDTQYF
>15|TRBJ2-1|few|TRBV4-1|.
TGCGCCAGCAGCCAAGTACGCCCTTTCAGCAATGAGCAGTTCTTC
CASSQVRPFSNEQFF
>15|TRBJ2-2|many|TRBV12-3/TRBV12-4|.
TGTGCCAGCAGTTCTCAGACGCCGAACACCGGGGAGCTGTTTTTT
CASSSQTPNTGELFF
>12|TRBJ1-2|many|TRBV5-5|.
TGTGCCAGCAGCCCAAACAGAGATGGCTACACCTTC
CASSPNRDGYTF
>12|TRBJ2-2|few|TRBV10-3|.
TGTGCCATCCGCGGGAACACCGGGGAGCTGTTTTTT
CAIRGNTGELFF
>16|TRBJ2-2|many|TRBV6-4|TRBD2
TGTGCCAGCAGTGATAGGAGCGGGGAGGACACCGGGGAGCTGTTTTTT
CASSDRSGEDTGELFF
>14|TRBJ2-5|many|TRBV12-3/TRBV12-4|.
TGTGCCAGCAGTTTAAATTTCCAGGGGGAGACCCAGTACTTC
CASSLNFQGETQYF
>15|TRBJ1-5|many|TRBV6-2/TRBV6-3|TRBD1
TGTGCCAGCAGAAGACAGGGGGCAGTTGGCCAGCCCCAGCATTTT
CASRRQGAVGQPQHF
>18|TRBJ1-4|many|TRBV15|TRBD1
TGTGCCACCAGCAGACCGCCGACAGGGGAAGGGGGAAACGAAAAACTGTTTTTT
CATSRPPTGEGGNEKLFF
>13|TRBJ1-6|many|TRBV27|.
TGTGCCAGCAGTTACAGGGAGTACTCACCCCTCCACTTT
CASSYREYSPLHF
>12|TRBJ2-5|many|TRBV30|.
TGTGCCTGGAGTGTCACGAGTGAGACCCAGTACTTC
CAWSVTSETQYF
>15|TRBJ1-4|few|TRBV9|TRBD1
TGTGCCAGCAGCTCTACAGGGGGCCACGGTGAAAAACTGTTTTTT
CASSSTGGHGEKLFF
>14|TRBJ1-5|few|TRBV6-1|.
TGTGCCAGCAGTGAAGCAGGGTCTTACCAGCCCCAGCATTTT
CASSEAGSYQPQHF
>15|TRBJ1-6|few|TRBV5-6|TRBD1
TGTGCCAGCAGCCCGGGACAGGGAACGGGATCACCCCTCCACTTT
CASSPGQGTGSPLHF
>12|TRBJ2-7|many|TRBV12-5|.
TGTGCTACCCAAGGGACTGCCTACGAGCAGTACTTC
CATQGTAYEQYF
>15|TRBJ1-1|many|TRBV5-1|.
TGCGCCAGCAGCTACAGGGACGCCAGGAACACTGAAGCTTTCTTT
CASSYRDARNTEAFF
>12|TRBJ2-1|few|TRBV14|.
TGTGCCAGCAGCCAATACCCTAGGGAGCAGTTCTTC
CASSQYPREQFF
>14|TRBJ2-1|many|TRBV2|.
TGTGCCAGCACGGGAGCGGGCTCCTACAATGAGCAGTTCTTC
CASTGAGSYNEQFF
>18|TRBJ2-5|many|TRBV20-1|TRBD2
TGCAGTGCTAGAGGAGTGGGCGGGGGGGTTCAGTACCAAGAGACCCAGTACTTC
CSARGVGGGVQYQETQYF
>15|TRBJ2-5|few|TRBV7-7|TRBD1
TGTGCTAGCAGCTTAGGGACAGGGTATTTTGAGACCCAGTACTTC
CASSLGTGYFETQYF
>15|TRBJ1-6|.|TRBV5-6|.
TGTGCCAGCAGCTTGTTTGACCAAAAACAGTCACCCCTCCACTTT
CASSLFDQKQSPLHF